The 5 T cell receptor beta chains below come from one sample, sequenced in a study of TIL therapy for anti-PD-1-resistant metastatic lung cancer. The time point denotes: pre-treatment sample, taken before nivolumab and TIL therapy. Sequencing used immunoSEQ v3. Sequenced by immunoSEQ multiplex PCR; TCRdb stores in-frame clones only, minus some. The sample includes tens of thousands of clones, around 87% of them seen just once. The source was blood, collected at baseline. These receptors were taken from a person between 30 and 80 years old with non-small cell lung cancer.

This clone has only one observation. This rearrangement joins TRBV4-2 to TRBJ2-3; TRBD2 aligns across 11 bases. This CDR3 is built from 17 residues. J gave up 4 bases and V 1 base, and 7 bases lay outside the gene matches. Germline-derived CDR1 and CDR2 are LGHNA and YNFKEQ. The chain's CDR3 is CASSQGVAGGRADTQYF. CDR3 DNA: TGTGCCAGCAGCCAAGGCGTAGCGGGGGGGCGCGCAGATACGCAGTATTTT.

The V gene is TRBV27, the J gene TRBJ1-1, with D unclear. Germline-derived CDR1 and CDR2 are MNHEY and SMNVEV (reference sequence). The CDR3 covers 13 residues. Trimming pared 2 bases from V and 1 base from J, leaving 5 bases between. The CDR3 nucleotides read TGTGCCAGCAGTTTAGTTCCGAACACTGAAGCTTTCTTT. The encoded protein is CASSLVPNTEAFF.

This clone was recorded once. V and J are TRBV27 and TRBJ2-1; D is perhaps TRBD1 (5 bases). CDR1 and CDR2 (germline): MNHEY, SMNVEV (reference sequence). This CDR3 has 13 amino acids. V dropped 2 bases and J dropped 7 bases, with 9 bases sitting between them. CDR3 in DNA: TGTGCCAGCAGTTTAACGAAGGGGAATGAGCAGTTCTTC. It codes for CASSLTKGNEQFF.

This chain joins TRBV28 and TRBJ2-7, with 9 positions matching TRBD2. The germline V gene has CDR1 MDHEN and CDR2 SYDVKM. V lost 3 bases to trimming and J lost 3 bases; unmatched junction nucleotides: 3. This CDR3 spans 14 amino acids. The CDR3 DNA is TGTGCCAGCAGTTTGGCGGGAGGGCACTACGAGCAGTACTTC. Translating it yields CASSLAGGHYEQYF.

This clone appeared a few times. The chain links TRBV27 to TRBJ1-2, with 7 bases that match TRBD1. Germline loops: CDR1 MNHEY, CDR2 SMNVEV (reference sequence). The CDR3 runs to 13 residues. V lost 4 bases, J lost 4 bases, and 3 bases stayed unmatched. In DNA, the CDR3 is TGTGCCAGCAGTTCTCAGGGGGTCTATGGCTACACCTTC. Amino acids: CASSSQGVYGYTF.